What follows are 20 T cell receptor beta chains derived from one specimen sequenced in a study of shared clonotypes between healthy human individuals. The naive CD8 population came from CD45RO-negative cells selected for CCR7, without terminally differentiated effector memory CD45RA+ cells. Sequencing was performed with immunoSEQ multiplex PCR; in TCRdb, only in-frame clones are kept and a portion is missing. The sample consists of some 800,000 clones, 85% to 95% of them appearing once. Sequences were obtained from naive CD8+ T cells sorted from blood. Receptors were obtained from a man aged 25-45 years in good health.

The genes are TRBV11-2 and TRBJ2-2, with D possibly TRBD1 on 6 matching bases. CDR3 length: 16 amino acids. Trimming took 5 bases from V and 5 from J, leaving 18 bases between them. The V gene's germline CDR1 is SGHAT and CDR2 FQNNGV. The CDR3 nucleotides are TGTGCCAGCAGCCTTGGCTCTACCGGGACAACCGGGGAGCTGTTTTTT. It yields the protein CASSLGSTGTTGELFF.

The chain joins TRBV5-1 to TRBJ2-7, with no clear D. In germline, CDR1 is SGHRS, CDR2 YFSETQ. CDR3 length: 14 amino acids. Trimming shortened V by 1 base and J by 2 bases, and 10 bases separated the two germline ends. The CDR3 loop is CASSLQTIPYEQYF. CDR3 in DNA: TGCGCCAGCAGCTTGCAGACCATACCCTACGAGCAGTACTTC.

The chain recombines TRBV6-6 with TRBJ1-5; D unclear. In germline, CDR1 is MNHNY, CDR2 SVGAGI (reference sequence). With 6 bases removed from V and 7 bases from J, the gap between germline ends came to 19 bases. CDR3 length: 15 residues. The CDR3 sequence is CASSLPSEAGQPQHF. CDR3 bases: TGTGCCAGCAGCCTCCCCTCAGAGGCCGGGCAGCCCCAGCATTTT.

CDR3 in amino acids: CASSFSGQGANGELFF. CDR3 sequence (DNA): TGTGCCAGCAGTTTTTCTGGACAGGGGGCGAACGGGGAGCTGTTTTTT. The rearrangement joins TRBV27 to TRBJ2-2; 11 bases are a match to TRBD1. Germline values: CDR1 MNHEY, CDR2 SMNVEV (reference sequence). Trimming at V came to 3 bases and at J to 7 bases, leaving 7 bases not matched to a gene. This CDR3 is 16 amino acids long.

J is TRBJ2-3 and V is TRBV2, with 11 bases lining up with TRBD2. The CDR3 length is 19 residues. Trimming at V came to 8 bases and at J to 0 bases, leaving 16 bases not matched to a gene. Germline CDR1 SNHLY, CDR2 FYNNEI. The CDR3 region has the DNA TGTGCCAGCCCGTCAGGGGCTAGCGGGAGGAGATTAAGCACAGATACGCAGTATTTT. Translation gives CASPSGASGRRLSTDTQYF. Drawing the rest from reference TRBV2 and TRBJ2-3, the complete variable domain is EPEVTQTPSHQVTQMGQEVILRCVPISNHLYFYWYRQILGQKVEFLVSFYNNEISEKSEIFDDQFSVERPDGSNFTLKIRSTKLEDSAMYFCASPSGASGRRLSTDTQYFGPGTRLTVL.

For the CDR3, the DNA is TGTGCCAGCAGCTTAGAAGCGGGGCCCGGCTACGAGCAGTACTTC. This codes for CASSLEAGPGYEQYF. The genes are TRBV11-2 and TRBJ2-7; 7 bases are a match to TRBD2. The CDR3 has 15 residues. V lost 0 bases to trimming and J lost 3 bases; unmatched junction nucleotides: 5. The germline CDR1 and CDR2 sequences are SGHAT and FQNNGV.

The chain joins TRBV27 to TRBJ2-7; 7 bases are shared with TRBD2. There are 15 residues in the CDR3. Trimming removed 8 bases from V and 0 bases from J; junction bases left unmatched: 10. Germline CDR1 and CDR2: MNHEY and SMNVEV (reference sequence). The CDR3 bases are TGTGCCAGCTCCACCGGGCGGGACTACTCCTACGAGCAGTACTTC. Translating gives CASSTGRDYSYEQYF.

The chain employs TRBV5-1 and TRBJ2-7; 7 nucleotides align to TRBD1. Germline V gene data show CDR1 as SGHRS and CDR2 as YFSETQ. V lost 2 bases, J lost 2 bases, and 1 base stayed unmatched. CDR3 length: 13 amino acids. The CDR3 loop is CASSFTGAYEQYF. The CDR3 DNA follows: TGCGCCAGCAGCTTTACAGGGGCCTACGAGCAGTACTTC.

The chain links TRBV10-3 to TRBJ1-3, with 7 bases lining up with TRBD1. CDR1 is ENHRY and CDR2 is SYGVKD in the germline V gene. The CDR3 has 14 residues. After removal of 9 bases from V and 1 base from J, the junction contained 6 bases not matched to a gene. Written as DNA, the CDR3 is TGTGCCATATGGGACAGTAAGTCTGGAAACACCATATATTTT. Amino acid sequence: CAIWDSKSGNTIYF.

This chain connects TRBV11-2 to TRBJ2-1, with a possible D match to TRBD1 (6 bases). Germline lookup yields CDR1 SGHAT and CDR2 FQNNGV. The CDR3 is made up of 16 amino acids. Between the trimmed V and J ends, which lost 3 bases and 3 bases, there was a span of 15 bases. Here the CDR3 reads CASSFPKGVGYNEQFF. CDR3 coding DNA: TGTGCCAGCAGCTTTCCTAAGGGGGTGGGCTACAATGAGCAGTTCTTC.

A few counts support this clone. The rearrangement uses TRBV9 and TRBJ1-2, with a tentative D call TRBD1 (6 bases). The germline V and J ends were trimmed by 3 bases and 1 base, with 7 bases remaining between them. CDR3 length equals 13 residues. Germline lookup yields CDR1 SGDLS and CDR2 YYNGEE. Here the CDR3 reads CASSEGGNYGYTF. CDR3 in DNA: TGTGCCAGCAGCGAAGGGGGTAACTATGGCTACACCTTC.

The chain couples TRBV7-2 to TRBJ2-1, with 9 bases identical to TRBD1. V lost 1 base, J lost 7 bases, and 8 bases stayed unmatched. The CDR3 has 16 amino acids. Germline V CDR1 and CDR2: SGHTA, FQGNSA. The CDR3 reads CASSLVSWTGVNEQFF. The CDR3 DNA follows: TGTGCCAGCAGCTTAGTTTCTTGGACAGGGGTGAATGAGCAGTTCTTC.

This clone was recorded once. The rearrangement links TRBV4-1 to TRBJ2-7; 10 positions match TRBD2. The CDR3 extends over 14 amino acids. V lost 2 bases and J lost 5; bases outside the gene matches: 3. In germline, CDR1 is MGHRA, CDR2 YSYEKL. For the CDR3, the DNA is TGCGCCAGCAGCCAAACTAGCGGGATTGACGAGCAGTACTTC. This sequence encodes CASSQTSGIDEQYF.

This chain connects TRBV5-4 to TRBJ2-1; 11 bases map to TRBD2. The germline CDR1 and CDR2 sequences are SGHNT and YYREEE (reference sequence). CDR3 length: 15 residues. Trimming took 1 base from V and 5 from J; bases not matched to a gene: 2. The CDR3 sequence: CASSLQLAGDNEQFF. In nucleotides, the CDR3 is TGTGCCAGCAGCTTGCAACTAGCGGGAGACAATGAGCAGTTCTTC.

V is TRBV5-1 and J is TRBJ2-7; 14 bases align to TRBD2. Unmatched junction bases numbered 0, after V lost 3 bases and J lost 1 base. CDR1 is SGHRS, CDR2 YFSETQ, per germline. The CDR3 totals 15 residues. This CDR3 is CASSWTSGGSYEQYF. For the CDR3, the DNA is TGCGCCAGCAGCTGGACTAGCGGGGGGTCCTACGAGCAGTACTTC.

This chain connects TRBV29-1 to TRBJ2-7, with 8 positions matching TRBD2. Losses at the gene ends were 6 bases for V and 2 bases for J; bases not matched to a gene: 6. The CDR3 sequence is 13 residues long. The V gene's germline CDR1 is SQVTM and CDR2 ANQGSEA. CDR3 sequence reads: CSVLAGWAYEQYF. CDR3 DNA: TGCAGCGTCTTAGCGGGGTGGGCCTACGAGCAGTACTTC.

The chain recombines TRBV7-9 with TRBJ2-1, with D unresolved. V lost 5 bases and J 0 bases, leaving 11 bases between the germline ends. The CDR3 runs to 15 residues. The germline V gene encodes CDR1 SEHNR and CDR2 FQNEAQ (reference sequence). The CDR3 DNA sequence: TGTGCCAGCAGCCAGACATCGAGCTCCTACAATGAGCAGTTCTTC. It translates to CASSQTSSSYNEQFF.

In regard to this clone: In the same sample, other DNA sequences code for this CDR3. This rearrangement joins TRBV4-1 to TRBJ2-7, with D tentatively TRBD1 (5 bases). Germline loops: CDR1 MGHRA, CDR2 YSYEKL. This CDR3 has 13 residues. The V and J ends lost 1 base and 2 bases respectively, with 6 bases between them. The CDR3 region has the DNA TGCGCCAGCAGCCAAGCACAGGCCTACGAGCAGTACTTC. This encodes CASSQAQAYEQYF.

The chain is built from TRBV2 and TRBJ2-7, with 8 bases aligning to TRBD2. J gave up 3 bases and V 7 bases, and 11 bases lay outside the gene matches. Germline CDR1 and CDR2: SNHLY and FYNNEI. The CDR3 sequence is 15 residues long. The CDR3 DNA reads TGTGCCAGCACTTTTAGCGGGAAAGGGGACTACGAGCAGTACTTC. Its protein is CASTFSGKGDYEQYF.

The V and J genes are TRBV19 and TRBJ2-7; D tentatively fits TRBD1 or TRBD2 (5 bases each). Trimming took 3 bases from V and 2 from J, leaving 11 bases between them. From germline, CDR1 is LNHDA and CDR2 SQIVND (reference sequence). There are 14 residues in the CDR3. The CDR3 sequence: CASSINRDAYEQYF. Here the CDR3 DNA reads TGTGCCAGTAGTATTAATCGGGACGCCTACGAGCAGTACTTC.